Below, 23 T cell receptor beta chains from the same sample are listed, as sequenced in a study of long-term antiretroviral therapy in people with HIV. The run of the v3.0 immunoSEQ assay was at survey level. The method was immunoSEQ multiplex PCR; TCRdb's version includes in-frame clones alone and lacks a portion of them. The sample lists under 20,000 clones, about 85% seen once, with 13% to 15% in the top ten. The sample was unsorted PBMCs, taken 1.2 years before starting antiretroviral therapy. All receptors derive from a man aged 25-45 years with HIV.

This clone occurred once. This CDR3 reads CASAPEADTQYF. The CDR3 nucleotides read TGCGCCAGCGCCCCTGAGGCAGATACGCAGTATTTT. V and J are TRBV5-1 and TRBJ2-3; D ambiguous. The CDR3 totals 12 residues. The V end lost 7 bases, the J end lost 4 bases, and 10 bases lay between the germline ends. Germline V gene data show CDR1 as SGHRS and CDR2 as YFSETQ.

This clone showed up just a few times. CDR3 amino acids: CASSQMLAGGYEQYF. DNA for the CDR3: TGTGCCAGCAGCCAAATGCTAGCGGGAGGCTACGAGCAGTACTTC. The V gene is TRBV11-2, the J gene TRBJ2-7; 11 bases are shared with TRBD2. V lost 5 bases and J lost 3; bases outside the gene matches: 6. Germline loops: CDR1 SGHAT, CDR2 FQNNGV. The CDR3 length is 15 residues.

This clone was seen only a few times. The genes are TRBV30 and TRBJ1-2, with TRBD1 matching over 7 bases. Losses at the gene ends were 4 bases for V and 14 bases for J; bases not matched to a gene: 16. This CDR3 has 13 amino acids. The germline gives CDR1 GTSNPN, CDR2 SVGIG (reference sequence). The CDR3 coding sequence is TGTGCCTGGAATACGGGACAGCTTACCGTACGTACCTTC. It yields the protein CAWNTGQLTVRTF. The whole variable domain, filled in from reference TRBV30 and TRBJ1-2, reads SQTIHQWPATLVQPVGSPLSLECTVEGTSNPNLYWYRQAAGRGLQLLFYSVGIGQISSEVPQNLSASRPQDRQFILSSKKLLLSDSGFYLCAWNTGQLTVRTFGSGTRLTVV.

The chain employs TRBV11-3 and TRBJ2-1, with TRBD1 identical over 10 bases. The germline V gene encodes CDR1 SGHNT and CDR2 YENEEA. This CDR3 comprises 15 residues. V lost 1 base and J lost 4; bases outside the gene matches: 1. CDR3 bases: TGTGCCAGCAGCTTAGGGGGACAGGGGTACAATGAGCAGTTCTTC. Translating gives CASSLGGQGYNEQFF. Drawing the rest from reference TRBV11-3 and TRBJ2-1, the complete variable domain is EAGVVQSPRYKIIEKKQPVAFWCNPISGHNTLYWYLQNLGQGPELLIRYENEEAVDDSQLPKDRFSAERLKGVDSTLKIQPAELGDSAVYLCASSLGGQGYNEQFFGPGTRLTVL.

This sequence joins TRBV10-3 and TRBJ2-3; no clear D gene. The germline V gene encodes CDR1 ENHRY and CDR2 SYGVKD. This CDR3 region has 14 residues. V lost 6 bases to trimming and J lost 0 bases, with 10 bases between them. CDR3: CAIRPSYSTDTQYF. The CDR3, as DNA: TGTGCCATCAGGCCCTCCTATAGCACAGATACGCAGTATTTT.

This clone is large (0.1 to 1%). This rearrangement joins TRBV28 to TRBJ2-1; D is possibly TRBD1 (5 bases). CDR1 and CDR2 from the germline V gene are MDHEN and SYDVKM. CDR3 length: 13 amino acids. V gave up 2 bases and J gave up 8 bases, with 10 bases separating them. CDR3 coding DNA: TGTGCCAGCAGTTTAGGGGCGAAAGATGAGCAGTTCTTC. Residues: CASSLGAKDEQFF.

V and J are TRBV5-1 and TRBJ2-7; TRBD2 agrees at 7 bases. The V gene end was trimmed by 0 bases and the J gene end by 7 bases; junction bases not matched to a gene: 19. The germline gives CDR1 SGHRS, CDR2 YFSETQ. The CDR3 spans 18 residues. The CDR3 protein is CASSLDRTRDYHVSEQYF. The CDR3 DNA is TGCGCCAGCAGCTTGGACCGGACAAGGGACTACCATGTCTCGGAGCAGTACTTC.

The rearrangement uses TRBV12-5 and TRBJ2-7; D unresolved. The germline gives CDR1 LGHNT, CDR2 FRNRAP. The germline V and J ends were trimmed by 9 bases and 5 bases, with 14 bases remaining between them. The CDR3 contains 12 residues. DNA for the CDR3: TGTGCTAGCGGCTGGGCCCCCAACGAGCAGTACTTC. This sequence encodes CASGWAPNEQYF.

The V gene is TRBV2, the J gene TRBJ1-3; no definite D call. Germline CDR1 reads SNHLY; CDR2 reads FYNNEI. V lost 6 bases and J lost 4, with 1 base in between. The CDR3 runs 10 residues. The CDR3 sequence: CASRGNTIYF. The CDR3 region has the DNA TGTGCCAGCAGGGGAAACACCATATATTTT.

This rearrangement joins TRBV4-2 to TRBJ2-3; D gene ambiguous. V lost 0 bases and J lost 6, with 10 bases in between. This CDR3 has 14 amino acids. Germline CDR1 and CDR2: LGHNA and YNFKEQ. The CDR3 protein is CASSQEGSWDTQYF. The CDR3 nucleotides are TGTGCCAGCAGCCAAGAAGGATCCTGGGATACGCAGTATTTT.

The sample holds a few counts of this clone. The chain joins TRBV2 to TRBJ1-2; perhaps TRBD1 as D (5 bases). Trimming pared 3 bases from V and 7 bases from J, leaving 15 bases between. This CDR3 is built from 14 residues. Germline V gene sequence: CDR1 SNHLY, CDR2 FYNNEI. The CDR3 bases are TGTGCCAGCAGTGACTCGGCAGGGAGGGGTGGCTACACCTTC. Its protein product is CASSDSAGRGGYTF.

This chain links TRBV2 with TRBJ2-3; 11 bases agree with TRBD2. Germline CDR1 SNHLY, CDR2 FYNNEI. The CDR3 is made up of 17 amino acids. V lost 6 bases to trimming and J lost 1 base; unmatched junction nucleotides: 9. The CDR3 reads CASREIAGGQGTDTQYF. The CDR3, as DNA: TGTGCCAGCAGGGAAATAGCGGGGGGGCAAGGCACAGATACGCAGTATTTT.

J is TRBJ1-1 and V is TRBV19; D perhaps matches TRBD1 (5 bases). V was clipped by 5 bases and J by 8 bases, with 15 bases between them. CDR3 length: 13 amino acids. Germline V CDR1 and CDR2: LNHDA, SQIVND (reference sequence). The CDR3: CASSPEGTEEAFF. DNA of the CDR3: TGTGCCAGTAGTCCAGAGGGGACGGAAGAAGCTTTCTTT.

V is TRBV2 and J is TRBJ2-3; possibly TRBD2 for D (5 bases). The germline gives CDR1 SNHLY, CDR2 FYNNEI. V was cut by 7 bases and J by 4 bases, with 9 bases left in between. This CDR3 is 12 amino acids long. The CDR3 spells CASKRYPDTQYF. CDR3 nucleotides: TGTGCCAGCAAGCGGTATCCAGATACGCAGTATTTT.

This chain uses TRBV27 with TRBJ2-7; D not certain. Germline CDR1 is MNHEY and CDR2 is SMNVEV (reference sequence). Trimming left V 2 bases short and J 4 bases short, with 9 bases between. The CDR3 is 13 amino acids. Here the CDR3 DNA reads TGTGCCAGCAGTTTACTGTTGGGTTACGAGCAGTACTTC. Encoded protein: CASSLLLGYEQYF.

V is TRBV28 and J is TRBJ2-1; no clear D. Trimming cost V 2 bases and J 2 bases, with 4 bases left between them. Germline assignment: CDR1 MDHEN and CDR2 SYDVKM. The CDR3 is 13 amino acids. This CDR3 reads CASSLITYNEQFF. The CDR3 coding sequence is TGTGCCAGCAGTTTAATCACCTACAATGAGCAGTTCTTC.

V and J are TRBV14 and TRBJ2-7, with 8 nucleotides matching TRBD1. The CDR3 extends over 15 amino acids. From germline, CDR1 is SGHDN and CDR2 FVKESK. Germline trimming cut 5 bases from V and 3 bases from J; bases unmatched to any gene: 9. CDR3 protein: CASSTRDRPLYEQYF. DNA for the CDR3: TGTGCCAGCAGCACTCGGGACAGGCCCCTCTACGAGCAGTACTTC.

The chain is built from TRBV7-3 and TRBJ2-3; D not resolved. The V end was cut by 0 bases, the J end by 0 bases, with 4 bases between. Germline V gene lookup returns CDR1 SGHTA and CDR2 FQGTGA. The CDR3 sequence is 14 residues long. The CDR3 is CASSLTRSTDTQYF. CDR3 nucleotide sequence: TGTGCCAGCAGCTTAACGAGGAGCACAGATACGCAGTATTTT.

This clone is a singleton in its sample. V gene TRBV7-2 combines with J gene TRBJ2-7; TRBD1 might be the D (6 bases). The CDR3 sequence is 16 residues long. Trimming removed 5 bases from V and 4 bases from J, with 21 bases in between. Germline lookup yields CDR1 SGHTA and CDR2 FQGNSA. CDR3 DNA sequence: TGTGCCAGCAGCACACGGTCCAGGGGTGTACTATACGAGCAGTACTTC. It encodes CASSTRSRGVLYEQYF.

V usage is TRBV2 and J usage is TRBJ1-6, with 7 bases fitting TRBD1. This CDR3 region has 16 residues. In germline, CDR1 is SNHLY, CDR2 FYNNEI. Trimming took 5 bases from V and 3 from J; bases not matched to a gene: 7. CDR3 in DNA: TGTGCCAGCAGTACCACAGGGGCCGACTATAATTCACCCCTCCACTTT. It codes for CASSTTGADYNSPLHF.

The rearrangement joins TRBV10-3 to TRBJ2-7; 10 bases align to TRBD1. Germline values: CDR1 ENHRY, CDR2 SYGVKD. V was pared by 3 bases and J by 5 bases, with 13 bases of the junction left unmatched. The CDR3 sequence is 17 residues long. The CDR3 DNA sequence: TGTGCCATCAGTGATCAATCAGCGGGACAGGGGAAAAACGAGCAGTACTTC. It encodes CAISDQSAGQGKNEQYF.

V and J are TRBV7-8 and TRBJ2-7; D is unresolved. Trimming stripped 5 bases from V and 4 bases from J, with 6 bases between. CDR1 and CDR2 from the germline V gene are SGHVS and FQNEAQ. This CDR3 has 11 residues. Written as DNA, the CDR3 is TGTGCCAGCAGCATTAGGTACGAGCAGTACTTC. It specifies CASSIRYEQYF.

CDR3 protein: CAGSATGTGGNTIYF. CDR3 nucleotide sequence: TGTGCCGGTTCCGCGACCGGGACAGGGGGAAACACCATATATTTT. The chain carries TRBV19 and TRBJ1-3; 9 nucleotides align to TRBD1. Germline CDR1 is LNHDA and CDR2 is SQIVND (reference sequence). V lost 11 bases, J lost 4 bases, and 12 bases stayed unmatched. The CDR3 contains 15 residues.